One sample yielded the 5 T cell receptor beta chains listed below, sequenced in a study of blood T cell repertoires in COVID-19. Produced via immunoSEQ multiplex PCR; TCRdb's table is partial and in-frame only. Of some 160,000 clones listed, nearly 80% are singletons. The sequencing sample was made of peripheral blood. These receptors came from an elderly woman with acute or convalescent COVID-19.

This chain links TRBV6-5 with TRBJ2-7, with D possibly being TRBD1 (6 bases). Germline CDR1 and CDR2: MNHEY and SVGAGI. V lost 2 bases to trimming and J lost 6 bases, with 17 bases between them. The length of the CDR3 is 15 residues. CDR3 sequence reads: CASSYAAGETGEQYF. CDR3 DNA sequence: TGTGCCAGCAGTTACGCGGCAGGGGAAACGGGCGAGCAGTACTTC.

The chain employs TRBV6-5 and TRBJ2-7; 7 bases are a match to TRBD1. Per the germline V gene, CDR1 is MNHEY and CDR2 is SVGAGI. The CDR3 consists of 14 residues. Germline trimming cut 0 bases from V and 6 bases from J; bases unmatched to any gene: 5. Here the CDR3 DNA reads TGTGCCAGCAGTTACTCGACAGGGTGGGTCGAGCAGTACTTC. The encoded protein is CASSYSTGWVEQYF.

V and J are TRBV21-1 and TRBJ1-1. TRBV21-1 is listed as a pseudogene. This CDR3 comprises 14 residues. The CDR3 DNA sequence: TGTGCCAGCAGCAAATTGGAGGGAGGCACTGAAGCTTTCTTT. Its translation: CASSKLEGGTEAFF.

The chain recombines TRBV7-2 with TRBJ2-3; D is perhaps TRBD1 (5 bases). Trimming took off 10 bases at V and 2 bases at J, with 10 bases between the two ends. Germline CDR1 is SGHTA and CDR2 is FQGNSA. The CDR3 contains 12 residues. CDR3: CATARATDTQYF. The CDR3 nucleotides read TGTGCCACCGCCAGGGCCACAGATACGCAGTATTTT.

The rearrangement uses TRBV5-1 and TRBJ1-6, with D possibly TRBD1 on 6 matching bases. Germline V gene sequence: CDR1 SGHRS, CDR2 YFSETQ. The CDR3 has 17 residues. V lost 0 bases and J lost 6, with 16 bases in between. For the CDR3, the DNA is TGCGCCAGCAGCTTGGTTGGGGGCTCCGGTCGTAATTCACCCCTCCACTTT. It yields the protein CASSLVGGSGRNSPLHF.